The 2 T cell receptor beta chains presented below share a single source sample, sequenced in a study of T cell responses to AZD1222 COVID-19 vaccine (dated by TCRdb to the early 2020s). The library came from the immunoSEQ multiplex PCR assay. TCRdb retrieved this table from immuneACCESS and kept in-frame rearrangements only. Not all clones are present; in checked studies, unresolved V genes account for under half, and no reason is known for the remainder. This sample has over 70,000 clones in its table, and roughly 87% of those were observed once. The leading ten clones occupy about 9% of the sample. Read against the paper, the sample's time point label means: about 28 days (+/-7) after the second vaccine dose. Sequencing was performed on peripheral blood, taken 28 days after the second AZD1222 dose. The receptors derive from an adult who received the AZD1222 COVID-19 vaccine.

The chain combines TRBV10-3 with TRBJ1-6, with D perhaps TRBD1 (5 bases). This CDR3 contains 17 residues. Germline V gives CDR1 ENHRY, CDR2 SYGVKD. V shed 2 bases and J shed 0 bases, with 11 bases lying between them. The DNA of the CDR3 is TGTGCCATCAGTGAGAAGGGGTTAAGCTCCTATAATTCACCCCTCCACTTT. Translation gives CAISEKGLSSYNSPLHF.

The chain carries TRBV2 and TRBJ2-7; 10 positions match TRBD2. Germline V lookup: CDR1 SNHLY, CDR2 FYNNEI. The CDR3 has 16 residues. V gave up 6 bases and J gave up 0 bases; unmatched junction bases: 8. The CDR3 loop is CASRVGLAESSYEQYV. The CDR3 region has the DNA TGTGCCAGCAGGGTTGGACTAGCGGAGAGCTCCTACGAGCAGTACGTC.